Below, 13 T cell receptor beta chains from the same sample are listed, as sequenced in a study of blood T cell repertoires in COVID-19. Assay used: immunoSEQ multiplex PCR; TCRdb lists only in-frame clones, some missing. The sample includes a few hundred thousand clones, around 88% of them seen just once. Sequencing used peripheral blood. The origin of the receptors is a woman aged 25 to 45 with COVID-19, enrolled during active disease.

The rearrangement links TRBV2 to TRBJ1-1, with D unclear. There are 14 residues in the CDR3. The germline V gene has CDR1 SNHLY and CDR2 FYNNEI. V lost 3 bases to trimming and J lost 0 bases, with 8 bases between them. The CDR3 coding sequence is TGTGCCAGCAGTGATGAGGGTCTGAACACTGAAGCTTTCTTT. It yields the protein CASSDEGLNTEAFF.

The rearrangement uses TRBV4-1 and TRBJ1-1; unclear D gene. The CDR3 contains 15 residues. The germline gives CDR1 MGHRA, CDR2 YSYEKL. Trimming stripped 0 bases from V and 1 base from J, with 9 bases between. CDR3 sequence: CASSQDDISNTEAFF. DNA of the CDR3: TGCGCCAGCAGCCAAGATGACATTTCGAACACTGAAGCTTTCTTT.

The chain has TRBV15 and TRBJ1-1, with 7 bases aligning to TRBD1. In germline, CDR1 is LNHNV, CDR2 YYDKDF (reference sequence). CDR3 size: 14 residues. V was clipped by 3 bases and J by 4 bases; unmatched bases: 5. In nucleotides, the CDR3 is TGTGCCACCAGCAGGACAGGGACGATCACTGAAGCTTTCTTT. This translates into CATSRTGTITEAFF.

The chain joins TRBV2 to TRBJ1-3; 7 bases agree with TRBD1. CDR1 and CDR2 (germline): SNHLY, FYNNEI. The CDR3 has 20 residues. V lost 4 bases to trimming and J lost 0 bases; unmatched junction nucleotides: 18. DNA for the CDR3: TGTGCCAGCAGTGCGTGGGGGACAGCAGCCTTTACGCTCTCTGGAAACACCATATATTTT. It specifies CASSAWGTAAFTLSGNTIYF.

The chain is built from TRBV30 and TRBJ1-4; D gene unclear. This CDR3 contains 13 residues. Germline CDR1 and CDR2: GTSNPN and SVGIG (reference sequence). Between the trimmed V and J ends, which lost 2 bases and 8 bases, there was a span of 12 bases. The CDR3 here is CAWSRPLGEKLFF. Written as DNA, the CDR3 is TGTGCCTGGAGTAGGCCTCTCGGGGAAAAACTGTTTTTT.

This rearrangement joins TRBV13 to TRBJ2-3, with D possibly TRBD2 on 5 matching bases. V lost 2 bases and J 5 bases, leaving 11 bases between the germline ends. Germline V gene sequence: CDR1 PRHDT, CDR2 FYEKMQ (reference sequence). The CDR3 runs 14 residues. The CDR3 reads CASSLRLAGDTQYF. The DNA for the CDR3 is TGTGCCAGCAGCTTAAGGCTAGCTGGAGATACGCAGTATTTT.

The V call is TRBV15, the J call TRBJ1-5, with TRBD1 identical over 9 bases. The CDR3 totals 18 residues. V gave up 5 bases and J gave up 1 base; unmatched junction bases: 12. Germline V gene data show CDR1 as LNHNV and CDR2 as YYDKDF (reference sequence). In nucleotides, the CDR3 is TGTGCCACCAGCGGCCGGGACAGGGCCCTCTTAAGCAATCAGCCCCAGCATTTT. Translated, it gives CATSGRDRALLSNQPQHF. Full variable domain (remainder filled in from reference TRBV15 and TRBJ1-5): DAMVIQNPRYQVTQFGKPVTLSCSQTLNHNVMYWYQQKSSQAPKLLFHYYDKDFNNEADTPDNFQSRRPNTSFCFLDIRSPGLGDTAMYLCATSGRDRALLSNQPQHFGDGTRLSIL.

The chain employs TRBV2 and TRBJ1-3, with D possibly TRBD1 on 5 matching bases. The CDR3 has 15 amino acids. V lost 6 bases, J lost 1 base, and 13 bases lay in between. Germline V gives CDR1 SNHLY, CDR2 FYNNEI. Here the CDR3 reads CASRFGRGSGNTIYF. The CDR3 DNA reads TGTGCCAGCAGGTTTGGACGGGGGTCTGGAAACACCATATATTTT.

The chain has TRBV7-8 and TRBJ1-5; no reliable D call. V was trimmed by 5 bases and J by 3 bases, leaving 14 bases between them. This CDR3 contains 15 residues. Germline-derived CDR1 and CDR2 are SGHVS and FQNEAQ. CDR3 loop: CASSAPGKNNQPQHF. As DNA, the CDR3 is TGTGCCAGCAGCGCACCCGGGAAAAACAATCAGCCCCAGCATTTT.

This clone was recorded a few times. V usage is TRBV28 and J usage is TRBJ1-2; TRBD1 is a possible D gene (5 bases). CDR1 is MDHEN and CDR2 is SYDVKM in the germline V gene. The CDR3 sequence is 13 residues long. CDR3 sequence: CAATGHLNYGYTF. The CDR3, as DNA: TGTGCTGCCACCGGACATCTTAACTATGGCTACACCTTC.

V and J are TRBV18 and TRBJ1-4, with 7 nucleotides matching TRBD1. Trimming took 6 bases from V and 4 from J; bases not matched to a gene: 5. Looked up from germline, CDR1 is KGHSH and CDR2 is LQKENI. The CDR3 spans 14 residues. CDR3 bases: TGTGCCAGCTCGCGGGACAGAGTTAATGAAAAACTGTTTTTT. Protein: CASSRDRVNEKLFF.

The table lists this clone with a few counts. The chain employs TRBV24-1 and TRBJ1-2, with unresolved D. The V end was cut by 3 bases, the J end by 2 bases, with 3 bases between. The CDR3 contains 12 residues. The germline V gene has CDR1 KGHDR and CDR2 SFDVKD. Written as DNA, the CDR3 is TGTGCCACCAGTGATACAAACTATGGCTACACCTTC. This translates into CATSDTNYGYTF.

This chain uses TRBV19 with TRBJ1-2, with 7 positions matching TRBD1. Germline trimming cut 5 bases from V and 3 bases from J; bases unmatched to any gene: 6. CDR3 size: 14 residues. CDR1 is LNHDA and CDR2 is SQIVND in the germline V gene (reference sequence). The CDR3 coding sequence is TGTGCCAGTAGTTTGACAGGGCCCCACTATGGCTACACCTTC. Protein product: CASSLTGPHYGYTF.